This T cell receptor (beta chain) came from a study of blood T cell repertoires in COVID-19. Study overall: T cells, B-cell-depleted T cells, or PBMCs provided the cDNA or gDNA that served as material.

Enrolled through a virtual design, the participants were between roughly 18 and 90 years of age and came from under 25 US areas. Within the 2 weeks before study entry, each person in the exposed group met a COVID-19 case. Authors' processing steps: Quantification of nucleated cells was approximated via reference gene primer amplification. Assay used: immunoSEQ multiplex PCR; TCRdb lists only in-frame clones, some missing. Clone size and V and J calls were adopted from that table, with D and trimming inferred from the DNA. The profile shows some 270,000 clones, 80% to 95% of them singletons. This sequence originates from a middle-aged man who had been exposed to COVID-19. Material: PBMCs or T cells enriched from blood (not recorded which).

The CDR3 nucleotides are TGTGCCAGCAGCTTGAGCAGGCCCAGCACAGATACGCAGTATTTT. It encodes CASSLSRPSTDTQYF. The V call is TRBV5-6, the J call TRBJ2-3; D is unclear. The CDR3 contains 15 residues. The V gene's germline CDR1 is SGHDT and CDR2 YYEEEE. Trimming removed 1 base from V and 0 bases from J, with 9 bases in between.